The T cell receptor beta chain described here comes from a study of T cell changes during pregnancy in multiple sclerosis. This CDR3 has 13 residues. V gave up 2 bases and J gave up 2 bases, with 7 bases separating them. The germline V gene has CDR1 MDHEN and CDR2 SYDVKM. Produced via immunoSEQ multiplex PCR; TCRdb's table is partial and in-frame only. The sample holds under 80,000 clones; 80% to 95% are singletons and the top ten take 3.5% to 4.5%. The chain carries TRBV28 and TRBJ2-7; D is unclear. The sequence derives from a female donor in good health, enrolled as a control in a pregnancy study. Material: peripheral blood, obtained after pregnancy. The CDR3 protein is CASSLQDPYEQYF. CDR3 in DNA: TGTGCCAGCAGTTTACAGGATCCCTACGAGCAGTACTTC.